This T cell receptor (beta chain) was captured in a study of cytomegalovirus exposure and HLA in healthy donors. Using immunoSEQ multiplex PCR, the repertoire was profiled, and TCRdb retains in-frame clones only, with some absent. The sample carries about 63,000 clones, more than 85% recorded once. Germline loops: CDR1 SEHNR, CDR2 FQNEAQ (reference sequence). The CDR3 totals 16 residues. J gave up 5 bases and V 0 bases, and 9 bases lay outside the gene matches. On this clone itself: Its target is not known.

Study-level results: The investigators catalogued under 200 TCR beta chains as cytomegalovirus-associated.

The sequencing input was PBMCs. The source of this sequence is a woman under 30 in good health and CMV-seropositive. This chain uses TRBV7-9 with TRBJ2-5; TRBD1 matches at 7 bases. The DNA for the CDR3 is TGTGCCAGCAGCTTAGCGCTGAGAGGGGGCAGGGAGACCCAGTACTTC. Protein: CASSLALRGGRETQYF. The full variable domain, in which reference TRBV7-9 and TRBJ2-5 provide the parts outside the CDR3, is DTGVSQNPRHKITKRGQNVTFRCDPISEHNRLYWYRQTLGQGPEFLTYFQNEAQLEKSRLLSDRFSAERPKGSFSTLEIQRTEQGDSAMYLCASSLALRGGRETQYFGPGTRLLVL.